This T cell receptor beta chain is from a study of blood T cell repertoires in COVID-19. The repertoire was sequenced with immunoSEQ multiplex PCR; TCRdb's copy has only in-frame clones and lacks some. The sample records over 25,000 clones, about nine tenths being singletons. CDR3 length: 14 amino acids. V was cut by 2 bases and J by 0 bases, with 5 bases left in between. From germline, CDR1 is MDHEN and CDR2 SYDVKM. The source is a human donor with active COVID-19. The donor label of this sample is uncertain. The sequenced sample consisted of peripheral blood. The J gene is TRBJ1-5, the V gene TRBV28; D gene ambiguous. The CDR3 region has the DNA TGTGCCAGCAGTTTAGGACTTAGCAATCAGCCCCAGCATTTT. Protein: CASSLGLSNQPQHF.